This T cell receptor (beta chain) was documented in a study of blood T cell repertoires in COVID-19. Overall study: Samples representing acute and convalescent COVID-19 were sourced from the United States, Italy and Spain. PBMCs, B-cell-depleted T cells, or T cells provided the cDNA or gDNA that made up the material.

Authors' data handling: Amplifying reference gene primers gave estimates of nucleated cell counts. The table came from immunoSEQ multiplex PCR; TCRdb's copy has only in-frame clones and leaves some out. Clone size and V and J calls were adopted from that table, with D and trimming inferred from the DNA. The sample lists just over 650,000 clones; more than 80% were seen once. The clonotype comes from a woman aged 18-30 years with acute or convalescent COVID-19. Sequencing was performed on peripheral blood.

The CDR3 is CASGTSRGSSGNTIYF. The CDR3 DNA reads TGTGCCAGCGGAACCTCCCGCGGAAGCTCTGGAAACACCATATATTTT. V and J are TRBV27 and TRBJ1-3; D remains ambiguous. Germline CDR1 and CDR2: MNHEY and SMNVEV (reference sequence). Between the trimmed V and J ends, which lost 8 bases and 0 bases, there was a span of 17 bases. CDR3 size: 16 residues.